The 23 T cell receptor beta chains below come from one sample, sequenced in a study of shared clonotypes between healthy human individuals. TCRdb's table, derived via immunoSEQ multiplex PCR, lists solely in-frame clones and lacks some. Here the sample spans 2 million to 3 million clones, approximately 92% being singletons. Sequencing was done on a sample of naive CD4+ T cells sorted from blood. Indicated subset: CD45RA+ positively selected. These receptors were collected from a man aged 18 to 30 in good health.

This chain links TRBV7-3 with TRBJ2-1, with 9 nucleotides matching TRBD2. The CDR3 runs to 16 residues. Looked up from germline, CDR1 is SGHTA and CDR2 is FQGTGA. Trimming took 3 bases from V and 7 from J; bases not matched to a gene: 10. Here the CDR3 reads CASSLSGLANSNEQFF. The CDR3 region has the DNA TGTGCCAGCAGCTTGTCGGGACTAGCAAACTCAAATGAGCAGTTCTTC.

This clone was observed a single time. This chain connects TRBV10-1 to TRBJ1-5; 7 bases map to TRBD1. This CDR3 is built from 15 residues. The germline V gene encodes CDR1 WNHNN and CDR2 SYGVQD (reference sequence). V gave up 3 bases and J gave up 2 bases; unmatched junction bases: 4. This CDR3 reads CASSDRQGGNQPQHF. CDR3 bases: TGCGCCAGCAGTGATCGGCAGGGGGGCAATCAGCCCCAGCATTTT.

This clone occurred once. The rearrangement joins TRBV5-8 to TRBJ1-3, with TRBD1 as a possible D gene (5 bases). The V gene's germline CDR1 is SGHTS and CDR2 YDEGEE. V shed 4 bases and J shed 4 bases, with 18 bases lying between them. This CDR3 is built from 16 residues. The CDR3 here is CASSPRRGSAGNTIYF. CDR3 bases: TGTGCCAGCAGCCCCCGGAGGGGATCGGCCGGAAACACCATATATTTT.

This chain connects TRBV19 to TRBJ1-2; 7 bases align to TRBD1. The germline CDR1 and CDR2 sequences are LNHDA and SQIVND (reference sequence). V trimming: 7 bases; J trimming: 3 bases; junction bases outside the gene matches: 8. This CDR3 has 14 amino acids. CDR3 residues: CASKDRAVHYGYTF. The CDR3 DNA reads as TGTGCCAGTAAAGACAGGGCCGTTCACTATGGCTACACCTTC.

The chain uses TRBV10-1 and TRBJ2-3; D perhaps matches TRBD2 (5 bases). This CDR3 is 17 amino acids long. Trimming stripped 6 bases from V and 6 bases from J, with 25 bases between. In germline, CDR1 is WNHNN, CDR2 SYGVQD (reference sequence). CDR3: CASRNSSCGRKADTQYF. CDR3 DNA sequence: TGCGCCAGCAGGAACTCTAGCTGCGGGCGCAAAGCGGATACGCAGTATTTT.

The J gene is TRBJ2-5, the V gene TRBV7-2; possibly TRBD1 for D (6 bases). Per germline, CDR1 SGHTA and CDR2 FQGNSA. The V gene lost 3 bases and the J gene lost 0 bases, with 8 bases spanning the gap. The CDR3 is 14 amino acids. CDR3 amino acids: CASSFGGNQETQYF. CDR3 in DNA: TGTGCCAGCAGCTTTGGGGGCAACCAAGAGACCCAGTACTTC.

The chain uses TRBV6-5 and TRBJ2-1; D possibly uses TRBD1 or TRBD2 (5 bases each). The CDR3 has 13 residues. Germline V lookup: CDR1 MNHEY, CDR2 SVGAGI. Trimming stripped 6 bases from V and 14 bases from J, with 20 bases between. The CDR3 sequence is CASRRGGLANEFF. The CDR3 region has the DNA TGTGCCAGCAGAAGGGGCGGTCTAGCAAATGAGTTCTTC.

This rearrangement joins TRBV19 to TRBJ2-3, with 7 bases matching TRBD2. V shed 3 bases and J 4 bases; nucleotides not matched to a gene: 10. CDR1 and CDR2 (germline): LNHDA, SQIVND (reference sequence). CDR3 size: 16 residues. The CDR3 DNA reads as TGTGCCAGTAGTATTGGCCTAGCGGTTGGGGCAGATACGCAGTATTTT. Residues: CASSIGLAVGADTQYF.

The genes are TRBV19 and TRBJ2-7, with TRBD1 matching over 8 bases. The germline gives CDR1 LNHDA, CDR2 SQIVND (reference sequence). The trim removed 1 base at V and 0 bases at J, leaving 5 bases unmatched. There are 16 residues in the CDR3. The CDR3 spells CASSIGGQAGSYEQYF. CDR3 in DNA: TGTGCCAGTAGTATAGGGGGACAGGCGGGCTCCTACGAGCAGTACTTC.

The CDR3: CAWGPSDRRNQPQHF. DNA of the CDR3: TGTGCCTGGGGCCCCTCGGACAGGCGGAATCAGCCCCAGCATTTT. The chain uses TRBV30 and TRBJ1-5; 7 nucleotides match TRBD1. This CDR3 contains 15 residues. Looked up from germline, CDR1 is GTSNPN and CDR2 is SVGIG (reference sequence). V shed 5 bases, J shed 4 bases, and the junction held 11 bases outside the gene matches. Full variable domain (rest looked up from reference TRBV30 and TRBJ1-5): SQTIHQWPATLVQPVGSPLSLECTVEGTSNPNLYWYRQAAGRGLQLLFYSVGIGQISSEVPQNLSASRPQDRQFILSSKKLLLSDSGFYLCAWGPSDRRNQPQHFGDGTRLSIL.

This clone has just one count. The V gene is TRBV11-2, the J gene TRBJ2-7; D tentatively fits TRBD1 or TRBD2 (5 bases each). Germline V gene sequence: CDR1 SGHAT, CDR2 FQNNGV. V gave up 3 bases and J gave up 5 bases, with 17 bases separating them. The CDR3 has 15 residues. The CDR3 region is CASSFAGTGVHEQYF. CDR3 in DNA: TGTGCCAGCAGCTTTGCAGGGACCGGGGTCCACGAGCAGTACTTC.

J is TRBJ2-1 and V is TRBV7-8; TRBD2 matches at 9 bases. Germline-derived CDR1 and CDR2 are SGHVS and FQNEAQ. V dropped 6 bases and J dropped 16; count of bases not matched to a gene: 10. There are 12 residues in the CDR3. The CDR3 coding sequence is TGTGCCAGCAGTTCGAGCGGGGGGCTCTCATTCTTC. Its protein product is CASSSSGGLSFF.

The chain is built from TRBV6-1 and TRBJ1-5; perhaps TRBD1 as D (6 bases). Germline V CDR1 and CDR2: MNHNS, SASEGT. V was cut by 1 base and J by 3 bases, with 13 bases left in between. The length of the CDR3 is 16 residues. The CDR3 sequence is CASSEGGGRNNQPQHF. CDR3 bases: TGTGCCAGCAGTGAAGGAGGGGGACGAAACAATCAGCCCCAGCATTTT.

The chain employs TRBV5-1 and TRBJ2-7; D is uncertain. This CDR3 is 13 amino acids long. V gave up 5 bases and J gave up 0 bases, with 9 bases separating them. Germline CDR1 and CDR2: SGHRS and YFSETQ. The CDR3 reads CASSVVSSYEQYF. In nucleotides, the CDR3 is TGCGCCAGCAGTGTTGTATCCTCCTACGAGCAGTACTTC.

The CDR3 loop reads CASSPTSGNEQFF. CDR3 coding DNA: TGTGCCAGCAGCCCTACTAGCGGCAATGAGCAGTTCTTC. This chain joins TRBV7-9 and TRBJ2-1, with TRBD2 matching 8 bases. This CDR3 comprises 13 residues. Germline trimming cut 5 bases from V and 6 bases from J; bases unmatched to any gene: 3. Per the germline V gene, CDR1 is SEHNR and CDR2 is FQNEAQ (reference sequence).

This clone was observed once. In DNA form, the CDR3 reads TGTGCCAGCAGTTCCACAGGGTCTCTGTACGAGCAGTACTTC. It translates to CASSSTGSLYEQYF. The rearrangement joins TRBV6-5 to TRBJ2-7; maybe TRBD1 (6 bases). The CDR3 contains 14 residues. Trimming pared 4 bases from V and 4 bases from J, leaving 14 bases between. Germline lookup yields CDR1 MNHEY and CDR2 SVGAGI.

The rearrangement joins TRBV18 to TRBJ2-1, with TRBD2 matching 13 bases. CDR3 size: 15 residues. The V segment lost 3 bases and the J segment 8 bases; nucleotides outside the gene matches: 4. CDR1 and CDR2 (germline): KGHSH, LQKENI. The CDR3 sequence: CASSPWTSGSDEQFF. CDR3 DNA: TGTGCCAGCTCACCCTGGACTAGCGGGAGCGATGAGCAGTTCTTC. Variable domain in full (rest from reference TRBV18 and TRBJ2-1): NAGVMQNPRHLVRRRGQEARLRCSPMKGHSHVYWYRQLPEEGLKFMVYLQKENIIDESGMPKERFSAEFPKEGPSILRIQQVVRGDSAAYFCASSPWTSGSDEQFFGPGTRLTVL.

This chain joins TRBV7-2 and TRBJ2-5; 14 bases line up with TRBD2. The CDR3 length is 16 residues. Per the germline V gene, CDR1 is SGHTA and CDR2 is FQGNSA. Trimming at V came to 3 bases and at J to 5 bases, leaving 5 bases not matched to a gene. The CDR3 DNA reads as TGTGCCAGCAGCTTCGGGACTAGCGGGAGCATGGAGACCCAGTACTTC. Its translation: CASSFGTSGSMETQYF.

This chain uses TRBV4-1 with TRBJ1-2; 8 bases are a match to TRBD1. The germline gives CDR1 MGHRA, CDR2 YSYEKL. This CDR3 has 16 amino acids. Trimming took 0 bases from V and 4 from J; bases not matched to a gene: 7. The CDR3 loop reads CASSQDSGQGSYGYTF. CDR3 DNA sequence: TGCGCCAGCAGCCAAGATTCCGGACAGGGATCCTATGGCTACACCTTC.

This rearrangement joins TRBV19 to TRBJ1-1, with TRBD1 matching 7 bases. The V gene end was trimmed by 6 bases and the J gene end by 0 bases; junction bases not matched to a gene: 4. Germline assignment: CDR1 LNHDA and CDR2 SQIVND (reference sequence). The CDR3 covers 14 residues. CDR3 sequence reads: CASRIGTVNTEAFF. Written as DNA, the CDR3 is TGTGCCAGTAGGATCGGGACAGTGAACACTGAAGCTTTCTTT.

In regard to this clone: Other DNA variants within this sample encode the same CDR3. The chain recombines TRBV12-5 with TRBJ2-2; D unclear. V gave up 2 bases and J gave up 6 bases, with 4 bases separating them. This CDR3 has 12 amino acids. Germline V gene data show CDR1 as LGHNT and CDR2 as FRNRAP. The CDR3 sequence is CASGLPPGELFF. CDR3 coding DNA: TGTGCTAGTGGTTTGCCCCCCGGGGAGCTGTTTTTT.

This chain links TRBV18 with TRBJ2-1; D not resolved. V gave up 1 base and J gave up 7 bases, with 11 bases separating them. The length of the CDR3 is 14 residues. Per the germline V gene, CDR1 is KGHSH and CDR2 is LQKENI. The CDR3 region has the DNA TGTGCCAGCTCACCACAGACTCCCGGGAATGAGCAGTTCTTC. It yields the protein CASSPQTPGNEQFF.

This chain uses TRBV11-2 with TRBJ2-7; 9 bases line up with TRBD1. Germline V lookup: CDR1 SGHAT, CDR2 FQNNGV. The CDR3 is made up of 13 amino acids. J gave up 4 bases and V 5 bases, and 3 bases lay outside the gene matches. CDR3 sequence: CASSIGTGYEQYF. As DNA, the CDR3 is TGTGCCAGCAGCATCGGGACAGGGTACGAGCAGTACTTC.